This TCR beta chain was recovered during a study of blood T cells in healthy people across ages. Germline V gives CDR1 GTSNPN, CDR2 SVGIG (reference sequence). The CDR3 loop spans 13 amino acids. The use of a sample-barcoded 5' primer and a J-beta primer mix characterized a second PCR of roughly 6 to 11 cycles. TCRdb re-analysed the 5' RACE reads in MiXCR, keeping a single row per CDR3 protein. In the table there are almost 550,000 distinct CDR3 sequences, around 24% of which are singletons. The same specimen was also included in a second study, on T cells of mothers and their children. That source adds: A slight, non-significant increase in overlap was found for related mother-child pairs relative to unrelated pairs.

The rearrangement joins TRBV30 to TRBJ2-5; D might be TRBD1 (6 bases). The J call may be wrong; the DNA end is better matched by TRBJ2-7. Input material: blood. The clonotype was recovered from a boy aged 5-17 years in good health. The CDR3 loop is CAWTQQGFYEQYF. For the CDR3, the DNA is TGTGCCTGGACGCAACAGGGTTTTTACGAGCAGTACTTC.